The rows below give T cell receptor beta chains drawn from one sample of a study of T cell responses to AZD1222 COVID-19 vaccine. Profiled with immunoSEQ multiplex PCR; TCRdb holds only in-frame clones, not every one. The data hold around 100,000 clones, with about 87% observed a single time. Sequencing was performed on peripheral blood, taken on day 0 of MenACWY control vaccination. These TCRs come from an adult in good health. The CDR3 runs from the conserved cysteine through the conserved F or W. A D gene is named only where the DNA matches it firmly. Not every row has a clone size; where given, it reads once, few, many or a size class.

J	V	D	size	CDR3	DNA
TRBJ1-3	TRBV7-6	.	.	CASSLVGGRTTGNTIYF	TGTGCCAGCAGCTTAGTTGGGGGGCGGACCACTGGAAACACCATATATTTT
TRBJ1-1	TRBV6-2/TRBV6-3	.	.	CASSSQGTGEAFF	TGTGCCAGCAGCTCGCAGGGGACGGGTGAAGCTTTCTTT
TRBJ1-3	TRBV10-2	.	.	CASSEWAGNTIYF	TGCGCCAGCAGTGAGTGGGCTGGAAACACCATATATTTT
TRBJ2-7	TRBV10-3	.	once	CAISESGRGYYEQYF	TGTGCCATCAGTGAGTCGGGCAGGGGATACTACGAGCAGTACTTC
TRBJ2-3	TRBV6-5	.	.	CASSPGTPRSDTQYF	TGTGCCAGCAGTCCCGGGACTCCGAGGTCAGATACGCAGTATTTT
TRBJ1-2	TRBV11-2	.	.	CASSLGINYGYTF	TGTGCCAGCAGCTTAGGGATAAACTATGGCTACACCTTC
TRBJ2-1	TRBV5-8	.	.	CASSLGLASDNEQFF	TGTGCCAGCAGCTTAGGTCTAGCAAGCGACAATGAGCAGTTCTTC
TRBJ1-3	TRBV13	.	once	CASSLSLGPHAGNTIYF	TGTGCCAGCAGCTTAAGCCTCGGGCCGCACGCTGGAAACACCATATATTTT
TRBJ2-7	TRBV28	TRBD2	.	CASSLWGGEGQYEQYF	TGTGCCAGCAGTTTATGGGGGGGGGAGGGCCAATACGAGCAGTACTTC
TRBJ1-2	TRBV28	.	.	CASRPPGVGYGYTF	TGTGCCAGCAGACCCCCCGGGGTGGGCTATGGCTACACCTTC
TRBJ2-7	TRBV15	.	once	CATSRGTAFYEQYF	TGTGCCACCAGCAGGGGGACGGCCTTTTACGAGCAGTACTTC
TRBJ2-1	TRBV19	.	.	CASRGSDRGNNEQFF	TGTGCCAGTAGAGGGTCGGACAGAGGAAACAATGAGCAGTTCTTC
TRBJ1-5	TRBV7-6	.	.	CASSLQGRENNQPQHF	TGTGCCAGCAGCTTACAGGGGAGAGAAAACAATCAGCCCCAGCATTTT
TRBJ2-5	TRBV5-4	TRBD1	once	CASSLGGQKETQYF	TGTGCCAGCAGCTTGGGGGGACAGAAAGAGACCCAGTACTTC
TRBJ1-1	TRBV19	TRBD1	.	CASSIGTGKERAEAFF	TGTGCCAGTAGTATCGGGACAGGAAAAGAGCGCGCTGAAGCTTTCTTT
TRBJ1-4	TRBV25-1	.	.	CASRPTDGGGNEKLFF	TGTGCCAGCAGACCGACCGACGGAGGGGGTAATGAAAAACTGTTTTTT
TRBJ1-1	TRBV3-1/TRBV3-2	TRBD1	.	CASSPRDRGTTEAFF	TGTGCCAGCAGCCCCCGGGACAGGGGGACCACTGAAGCTTTCTTT
TRBJ2-2	TRBV18	.	once	CASSPQGPNTGELFF	TGTGCCAGCTCACCACAGGGGCCAAACACCGGGGAGCTGTTTTTT